These 6 T cell receptor beta chains share one sample of origin, sequenced in a study of T-cell reconstitution after alpha-beta-depleted transplantation in children. Preparation of the TCRbeta library used unique molecular identifiers. TCRdb reprocessed the PCR reads via MiXCR and lists one record per CDR3 protein. The data hold just over 950,000 distinct CDR3 sequences, with around 30% observed a single time. Sequences were derived from PBMCs, mostly from graft donor cells, sampled 360 days after TCRalphabeta/CD19-depleted stem cell transplant. The receptors here all came from a boy under three years old who had a stem cell transplant for SCID, so the T cells may come from the graft donor.

The chain employs TRBV27 and TRBJ2-3; 9 bases are a match to TRBD2. V dropped 2 bases and J dropped 4; count of bases not matched to a gene: 7. The CDR3 spans 16 residues. From germline, CDR1 is MNHEY and CDR2 SMNVEV (reference sequence). The CDR3 region has the DNA TGTGCCAGCAGTTTAGGGGGCGGGGGGGCCCCAGATACGCAGTATTTT. Translation gives CASSLGGGGAPDTQYF.

V usage is TRBV23-1 and J usage is TRBJ1-3, with TRBD1 matching 7 bases. TRBV23-1 is annotated as an ORF whose role is uncertain. The V gene end was trimmed by 4 bases and the J gene end by 2 bases; junction bases not matched to a gene: 20. This CDR3 comprises 20 residues. CDR3 DNA sequence: TGCGCCAGCAGTCCCCAACGCCGAGGGGGACAGAGCCCAACTGGAAACACCATATATTTT. Amino acid sequence: CASSPQRRGGQSPTGNTIYF.

Only a few counts were recorded for this clonotype. The chain links TRBV6-2 or TRBV6-3 to TRBJ2-2; 7 bases are a match to TRBD1. V gave up 7 bases and J gave up 4 bases; unmatched junction bases: 9. Germline CDR1 reads MNHEY; CDR2 reads SVGEGT. The CDR3 extends over 15 amino acids. CDR3 nucleotide sequence: TGTGCCAGCAACCTCAGGGGGAAAGGCACCGGGGAGCTGTTTTTT. It yields the protein CASNLRGKGTGELFF.

This clonotype was detected a few times. The chain recombines TRBV12-3 or TRBV12-4 with TRBJ2-1, with TRBD2 as a possible D gene (5 bases). This CDR3 region has 16 residues. V gave up 1 base and J gave up 4 bases, with 14 bases separating them. The CDR3 here is CASSLGFGLAYNEQFF. CDR3 DNA sequence: TGTGCCAGCAGTTTAGGGTTTGGTCTAGCATACAATGAGCAGTTCTTC.

This clonotype was seen just once. The chain links TRBV29-1 to TRBJ2-3, with D perhaps TRBD2 (7 bases). CDR1 SQVTM and CDR2 ANQGSEA come from the germline V gene. The CDR3 runs 15 residues. The CDR3 coding sequence is TGCTGCGCCACGGCGGGGGCGGGATCCACAGATACGCAGTATTTT. Its protein product is CCATAGAGSTDTQYF.

This clonotype was seen more than once but under ten times. The V gene is TRBV20-1, the J gene TRBJ2-1, with 8 nucleotides matching TRBD2. V lost 5 bases to trimming and J lost 5 bases; unmatched junction nucleotides: 5. Per germline, CDR1 DFQATT and CDR2 SNEGSKA (reference sequence). This CDR3 spans 13 amino acids. In nucleotides, the CDR3 is TGCAGTGCTCATAGCGGGGTTAACAATGAGCAGTTCTTC. This sequence encodes CSAHSGVNNEQFF.